This T cell receptor (beta chain) was identified in a study of response to subunit inactivated influenza vaccine. MiXCR was run by TCRdb on the RT-PCR reads, yielding one entry per CDR3 protein. The sample lists approximately 730,000 distinct CDR3 sequences; approximately 15% were seen once. This clonotype has ten or more counts. The germline gives CDR1 SQVTM, CDR2 ANQGSEA. The CDR3 is 11 residues long. Trimming took off 8 bases at V and 9 bases at J, with 14 bases between the two ends. This receptor was obtained from a man aged 45-65 years who received an inactivated influenza vaccine. The source material was PBMCs from blood, sampled approximately 15 days before vaccination. V is TRBV29-1 and J is TRBJ2-1; no clear D. This CDR3 reads CSIPVKAEQFF. In DNA form, the CDR3 reads TGCAGCATTCCCGTCAAGGCTGAGCAGTTCTTC.